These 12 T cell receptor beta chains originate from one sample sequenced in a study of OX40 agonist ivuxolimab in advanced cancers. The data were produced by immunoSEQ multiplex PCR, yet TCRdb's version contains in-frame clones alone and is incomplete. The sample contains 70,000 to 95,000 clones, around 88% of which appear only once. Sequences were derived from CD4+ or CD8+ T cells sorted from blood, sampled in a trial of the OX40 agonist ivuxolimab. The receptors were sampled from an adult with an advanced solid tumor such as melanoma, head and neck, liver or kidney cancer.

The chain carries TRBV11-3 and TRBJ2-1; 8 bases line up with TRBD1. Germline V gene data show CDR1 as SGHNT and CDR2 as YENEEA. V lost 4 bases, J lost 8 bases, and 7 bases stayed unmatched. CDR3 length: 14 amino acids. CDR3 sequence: CASSSWTGPDEQFF. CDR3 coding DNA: TGTGCCAGCAGCTCCTGGACAGGGCCTGATGAGCAGTTCTTC. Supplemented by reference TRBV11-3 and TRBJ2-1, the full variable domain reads EAGVVQSPRYKIIEKKQPVAFWCNPISGHNTLYWYLQNLGQGPELLIRYENEEAVDDSQLPKDRFSAERLKGVDSTLKIQPAELGDSAVYLCASSSWTGPDEQFFGPGTRLTVL.

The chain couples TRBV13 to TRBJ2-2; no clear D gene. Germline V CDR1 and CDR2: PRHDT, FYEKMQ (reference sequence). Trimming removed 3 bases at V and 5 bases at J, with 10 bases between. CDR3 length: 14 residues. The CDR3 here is CASSFGPRTGELFF. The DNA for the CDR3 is TGTGCCAGCAGCTTTGGACCCCGGACCGGGGAGCTGTTTTTT.

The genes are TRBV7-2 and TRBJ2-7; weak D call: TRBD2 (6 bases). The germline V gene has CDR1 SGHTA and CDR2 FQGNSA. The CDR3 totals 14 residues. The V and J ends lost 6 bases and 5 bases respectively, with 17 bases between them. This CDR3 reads CASRLVGSSHEQYF. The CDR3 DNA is TGTGCCAGCAGATTGGTCGGGAGTTCGCACGAGCAGTACTTC.

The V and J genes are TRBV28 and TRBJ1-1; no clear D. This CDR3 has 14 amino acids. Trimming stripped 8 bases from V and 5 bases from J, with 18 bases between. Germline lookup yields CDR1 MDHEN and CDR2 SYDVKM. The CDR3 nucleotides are TGTGCCAGCGTGCGGGCGTTCTCCGGGACTGAAGCTTTCTTT. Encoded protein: CASVRAFSGTEAFF. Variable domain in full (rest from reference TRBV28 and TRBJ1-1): DVKVTQSSRYLVKRTGEKVFLECVQDMDHENMFWYRQDPGLGLRLIYFSYDVKMKEKGDIPEGYSVSREKKERFSLILESASTNQTSMYLCASVRAFSGTEAFFGQGTRLTVV.

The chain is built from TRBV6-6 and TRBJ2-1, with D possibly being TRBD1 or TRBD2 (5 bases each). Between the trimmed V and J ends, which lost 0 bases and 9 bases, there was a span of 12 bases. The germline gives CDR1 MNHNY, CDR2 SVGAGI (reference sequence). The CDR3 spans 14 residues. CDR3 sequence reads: CASSYSRDRGEQFF. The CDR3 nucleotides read TGTGCCAGCAGTTACTCGAGGGACCGCGGTGAGCAGTTCTTC.

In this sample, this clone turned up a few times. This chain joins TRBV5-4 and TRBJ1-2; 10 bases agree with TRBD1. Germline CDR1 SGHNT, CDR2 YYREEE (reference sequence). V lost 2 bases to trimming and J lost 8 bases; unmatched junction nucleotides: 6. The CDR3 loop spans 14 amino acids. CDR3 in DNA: TGTGCCAGCAGCTTAGGACAGGGGGAGTTCGGCTACACCTTC. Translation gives CASSLGQGEFGYTF.

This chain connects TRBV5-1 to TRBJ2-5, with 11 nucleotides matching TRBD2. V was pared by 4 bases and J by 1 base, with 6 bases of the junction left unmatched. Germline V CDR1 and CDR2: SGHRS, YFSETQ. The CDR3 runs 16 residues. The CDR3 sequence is CASSQRLAGFQETQYF. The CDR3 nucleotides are TGCGCCAGCAGCCAACGACTAGCGGGGTTCCAAGAGACCCAGTACTTC. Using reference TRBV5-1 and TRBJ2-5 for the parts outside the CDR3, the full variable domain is KAGVTQTPRYLIKTRGQQVTLSCSPISGHRSVSWYQQTPGQGLQFLFEYFSETQRNKGNFPGRFSGRQFSNSRSEMNVSTLELGDSALYLCASSQRLAGFQETQYFGPGTRLLVL.

The CDR3 DNA follows: TGTGCCAGCAGCTTAGTGAGATCGAGCTCTGGGGCCAACGTCCTGACTTTC. This translates into CASSLVRSSSGANVLTF. The chain joins TRBV7-3 to TRBJ2-6; D uncertain. This CDR3 is built from 17 residues. Germline V CDR1 and CDR2: SGHTA, FQGTGA. Trimming pared 2 bases from V and 0 bases from J, leaving 11 bases between.

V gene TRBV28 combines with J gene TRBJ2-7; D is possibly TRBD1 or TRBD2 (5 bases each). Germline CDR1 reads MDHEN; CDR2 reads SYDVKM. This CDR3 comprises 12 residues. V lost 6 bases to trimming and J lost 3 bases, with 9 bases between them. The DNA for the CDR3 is TGTGCCAGCAGGGGGGTGATCTACGAGCAGTACTTC. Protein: CASRGVIYEQYF.

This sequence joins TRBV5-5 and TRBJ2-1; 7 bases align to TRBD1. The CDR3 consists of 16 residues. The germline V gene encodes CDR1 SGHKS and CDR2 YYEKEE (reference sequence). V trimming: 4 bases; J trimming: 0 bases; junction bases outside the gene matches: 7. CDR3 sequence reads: CASSSNRGSSYNEQFF. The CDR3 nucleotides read TGTGCCAGCAGCAGCAACAGGGGCAGCTCCTACAATGAGCAGTTCTTC.

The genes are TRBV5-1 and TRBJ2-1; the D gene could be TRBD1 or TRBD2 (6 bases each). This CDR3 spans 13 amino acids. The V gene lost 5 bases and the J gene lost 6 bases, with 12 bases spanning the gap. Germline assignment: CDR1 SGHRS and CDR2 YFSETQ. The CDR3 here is CASRNTGANEQFF. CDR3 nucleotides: TGCGCCAGCAGGAATACGGGGGCCAATGAGCAGTTCTTC.

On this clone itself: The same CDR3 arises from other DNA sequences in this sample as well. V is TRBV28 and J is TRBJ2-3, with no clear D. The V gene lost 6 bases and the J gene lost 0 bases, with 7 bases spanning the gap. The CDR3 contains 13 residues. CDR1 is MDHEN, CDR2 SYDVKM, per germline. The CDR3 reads CASSPPSTDTQYF. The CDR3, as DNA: TGTGCCAGCAGCCCACCCAGCACAGATACGCAGTATTTT.